This T cell receptor (beta chain) was profiled in a study of metastatic and nonmetastatic thyroid tumors (dated by TCRdb to 2019 to 2021). As for the study more broadly: Repertoires from peripheral blood and from tumor or nodule tissue samples of malignant and benign thyroid patients were compared. What the work shows at the level of the full study, not this receptor alone: In both blood and tumor samples, malignant tumors were reported to have significantly higher TCR beta diversity than benign nodules.

None of the patients had been given any treatment before thyroid surgery. Using T-cell receptor beta sequencing, the study looked back at clinical samples from patients collected from about 2011 to 2018. This clone appeared a few times. What antigen it recognizes has not been identified. Per-base qualities were not stored, and no clone one base away is much larger. The method was PCR. Sequencing instrument: Illumina HiSeq 4000. High-throughput sequencing was used to profile the CDR3 region of the TCR beta-chain in every patient. The original methods were these. Drawing on CDR3 differences between clinicopathological groups, the researchers built a classifier meant to tell apart patients with distant-metastatic papillary thyroid cancer. The Shannon index was used to assess repertoire diversity, and the Morisita-Horn index was used to assess tumor-blood repertoire similarity. The public reads were quality trimmed at Q25 with fastp and then assembled into clones with MiXCR by TCRdb, keeping productive beta chains. Clone size and V and J calls follow TCRdb, not the original study. The sample table records some 19,000 clones; more than 25% of these occur just once. The ten largest clones add up to under 15% of the sample.

The specimen sequenced was tumor tissue. The sequence came from a female donor with papillary thyroid cancer or a benign thyroid nodule (not recorded which). Some clones in this sample may be carry-over from other donors' samples.

The nucleotide sequence is TGTGCCAGCAGTGGACAGGGGGCTAGTGATGGCTACACCTTC. The encoded protein is CASSGQGASDGYTF. The sequence joins TRBV6-1 to TRBJ1-2; TRBD1 fits 10 bases in the junction. Trimming takes 4 bases off V and 6 bases off J; junction bases not matched to a gene: 5. The cysteine opens and the phenylalanine closes a CDR3 of 14 amino acids. This entry keeps only the CDR3 DNA: 42 bases, framed from base 1. In the germline V gene, CDR1 corresponds to MNHNS and CDR2 to SASEGT.